These 3 T cell receptor beta chains came from one sample sequenced in a study of fetal regulatory T cell absence and autoimmunity. Produced via immunoSEQ multiplex PCR; TCRdb's table is partial and in-frame only. Of about 50,000 clones listed, around 83% were seen once; the top ten hold roughly 0.37%. Sequences were obtained from cord blood. These receptors came from a newborn boy with IPEX syndrome.

V usage is TRBV6-5 and J usage is TRBJ1-5, with 8 bases matching TRBD1. The CDR3 length is 15 residues. The V and J ends lost 0 bases and 2 bases, in that order; junction bases with no gene match: 0. CDR1 is MNHEY and CDR2 is SVGAGI in the germline V gene. In DNA form, the CDR3 reads TGTGCCAGCAGTTACTCGACAGGGGGCAATCAGCCCCAGCATTTT. It translates to CASSYSTGGNQPQHF.

This chain joins TRBV7-9 and TRBJ2-7; D unresolved. CDR1 SEHNR and CDR2 FQNEAQ come from the germline V gene (reference sequence). Trimming left V 2 bases short and J 5 bases short, with 7 bases between. This CDR3 is built from 12 residues. CDR3: CASSLRADEQYF. CDR3 nucleotide sequence: TGTGCCAGCAGCTTACGGGCGGACGAGCAGTACTTC.

This clone is a singleton in its sample. The rearrangement joins TRBV4-2 to TRBJ2-3; 12 nucleotides agree with TRBD2. In germline, CDR1 is LGHNA, CDR2 YNFKEQ. The CDR3 is made up of 17 amino acids. The J segment lost 4 bases and the V segment lost 0 bases, leaving 5 bases of the junction unmatched. The CDR3 nucleotides read TGTGCCAGCAGCCAAGATCTAGCGGGAGGGCCGGCAGATACGCAGTATTTT. This codes for CASSQDLAGGPADTQYF.